The rows below give T cell receptor beta chains drawn from one sample of a study of OX40 agonist ivuxolimab in advanced cancers. Assay: immunoSEQ multiplex PCR; the TCRdb copy retains only in-frame clones and omits some. The sample lists under 100,000 clones, roughly 80% occurring once. Material: CD4+ or CD8+ T cells sorted from blood, obtained in a trial of the OX40 agonist ivuxolimab. The source is an adult with an advanced solid tumor such as melanoma, head and neck, liver or kidney cancer. The CDR3 runs from the conserved cysteine through the conserved F or W. Each record gives: clone size, D gene, V gene, J gene, CDR3 length, CDR3 DNA, CDR3 protein. A D gene is named only where the DNA matches it firmly. The size of a clone is reported for some rows only, either as once, few or many, or as a class for expanded clones.

clone_size: .
d_call: .
v_call: TRBV11-2
j_call: TRBJ2-1
cdr3_length: 14
cdr3_nt: TGTGCCAGCAGCTTAACACGGCAGGACAATGAGCAGTTCTTC
cdr3_aa: CASSLTRQDNEQFF

clone_size: .
d_call: TRBD1
v_call: TRBV18
j_call: TRBJ1-5
cdr3_length: 18
cdr3_nt: TGTGCCAGCTCTCAACAGCCGGGACAGGGGAGCAGCAATCAGCCCCAGCATTTT
cdr3_aa: CASSQQPGQGSSNQPQHF

clone_size: .
d_call: .
v_call: TRBV4-1
j_call: TRBJ1-6
cdr3_length: 17
cdr3_nt: TGCGCCAGCAGCCCCGGGGCAGCGAAACTAATTAATTCACCCCTCCACTTT
cdr3_aa: CASSPGAAKLINSPLHF

clone_size: .
d_call: .
v_call: TRBV5-8
j_call: TRBJ2-1
cdr3_length: 15
cdr3_nt: TGTGCCAGCAGCTCGGACGGATACTCCTACAATGAGCAGTTCTTC
cdr3_aa: CASSSDGYSYNEQFF

clone_size: .
d_call: .
v_call: TRBV7-2
j_call: TRBJ1-1
cdr3_length: 15
cdr3_nt: TGTGCCAGCAGCCCCAGACTGGGACCCGGCACTGAAGCTTTCTTT
cdr3_aa: CASSPRLGPGTEAFF

clone_size: once
d_call: TRBD2
v_call: TRBV4-3
j_call: TRBJ2-1
cdr3_length: 19
cdr3_nt: TGCGCCAGCAGCCAAGCCACTGTACTAGCGGGACTTACCTACAATGAGCAGTTCTTC
cdr3_aa: CASSQATVLAGLTYNEQFF

clone_size: .
d_call: .
v_call: TRBV6-5
j_call: TRBJ2-7
cdr3_length: 12
cdr3_nt: TGTGCCAGCCGGTCGACTAGCTACGAGCAGTACTTC
cdr3_aa: CASRSTSYEQYF

clone_size: once
d_call: .
v_call: TRBV6-6
j_call: TRBJ2-7
cdr3_length: 15
cdr3_nt: TGTGCCAGCAGTTACCTTGGCACCAACTCCTACGAGCAGTACTTC
cdr3_aa: CASSYLGTNSYEQYF

clone_size: .
d_call: .
v_call: TRBV5-8
j_call: TRBJ2-1
cdr3_length: 15
cdr3_nt: TGTGCCAGCAGCTTGGGGGGAGGGGACAACAATGAGCAGTTCTTC
cdr3_aa: CASSLGGGDNNEQFF

clone_size: .
d_call: .
v_call: TRBV7-9
j_call: TRBJ1-2
cdr3_length: 14
cdr3_nt: TGTGCCAGCAGCTTAGCGGGCCGGGACGGGGGCTACACCTTC
cdr3_aa: CASSLAGRDGGYTF

clone_size: .
d_call: TRBD1
v_call: TRBV2
j_call: TRBJ2-2
cdr3_length: 16
cdr3_nt: TGTGCCAGCAGTGAAGGGACAGGGGACAATACCGGGGAGCTGTTTTTT
cdr3_aa: CASSEGTGDNTGELFF

clone_size: .
d_call: .
v_call: TRBV4-2
j_call: TRBJ1-4
cdr3_length: 15
cdr3_nt: TGTGCCAGCAGCCAAGAACTAGGGTTCGGTGAAAAACTGTTTTTT
cdr3_aa: CASSQELGFGEKLFF

clone_size: .
d_call: TRBD2
v_call: TRBV7-6
j_call: TRBJ2-2
cdr3_length: 16
cdr3_nt: TGTGCCAGCAGCTTATCGAGCGGGGTTAAGGCCGGGGAGCTGTTTTTT
cdr3_aa: CASSLSSGVKAGELFF

clone_size: .
d_call: .
v_call: TRBV5-1
j_call: TRBJ1-1
cdr3_length: 13
cdr3_nt: TGCGCCAGCAGCCTGAGACAGCCCACTGAAGCTTTCTTT
cdr3_aa: CASSLRQPTEAFF